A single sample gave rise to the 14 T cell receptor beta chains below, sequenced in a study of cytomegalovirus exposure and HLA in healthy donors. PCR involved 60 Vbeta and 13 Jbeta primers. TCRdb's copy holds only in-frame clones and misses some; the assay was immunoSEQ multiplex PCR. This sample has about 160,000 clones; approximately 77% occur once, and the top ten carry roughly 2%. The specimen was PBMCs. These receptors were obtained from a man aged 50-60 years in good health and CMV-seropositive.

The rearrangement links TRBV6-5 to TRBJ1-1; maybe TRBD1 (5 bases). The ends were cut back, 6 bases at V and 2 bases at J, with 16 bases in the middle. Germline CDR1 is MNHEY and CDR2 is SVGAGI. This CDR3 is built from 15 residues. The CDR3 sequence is CASSVRGRENTEAFF. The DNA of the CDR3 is TGTGCCAGCAGCGTTCGTGGCAGGGAAAACACTGAAGCTTTCTTT.

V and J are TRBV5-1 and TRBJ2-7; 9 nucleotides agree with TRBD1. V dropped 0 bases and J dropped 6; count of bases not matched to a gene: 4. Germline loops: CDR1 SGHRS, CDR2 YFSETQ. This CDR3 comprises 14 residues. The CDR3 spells CASSLVRTGAEQYF. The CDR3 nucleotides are TGCGCCAGCAGCTTGGTGCGGACAGGGGCCGAGCAGTACTTC.

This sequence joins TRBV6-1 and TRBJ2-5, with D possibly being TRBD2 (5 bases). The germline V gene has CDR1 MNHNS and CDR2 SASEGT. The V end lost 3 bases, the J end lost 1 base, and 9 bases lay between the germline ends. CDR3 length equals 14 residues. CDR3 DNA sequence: TGTGCCAGCAGTGAGAGGGCCGGCCAAGAGACCCAGTACTTC. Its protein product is CASSERAGQETQYF.

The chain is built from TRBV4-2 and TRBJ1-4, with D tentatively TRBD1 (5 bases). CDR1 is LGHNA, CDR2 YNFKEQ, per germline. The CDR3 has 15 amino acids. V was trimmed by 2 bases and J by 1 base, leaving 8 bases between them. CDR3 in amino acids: CASSQRGGTNEKLFF. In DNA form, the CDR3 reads TGTGCCAGCAGCCAACGCGGGGGAACTAATGAAAAACTGTTTTTT.

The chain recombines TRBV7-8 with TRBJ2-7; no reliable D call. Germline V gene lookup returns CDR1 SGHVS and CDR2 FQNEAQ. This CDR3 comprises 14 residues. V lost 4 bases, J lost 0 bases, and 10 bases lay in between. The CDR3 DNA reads TGTGCCAGCAGCTCATTAAGAGACTCCTACGAGCAGTACTTC. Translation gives CASSSLRDSYEQYF. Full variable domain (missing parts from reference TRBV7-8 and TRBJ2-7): GAGVSQSPRYKVAKRGQDVALRCDPISGHVSLFWYQQALGQGPEFLTYFQNEAQLDKSGLPSDRFFAERPEGSVSTLKIQRTQQEDSAVYLCASSSLRDSYEQYFGPGTRLTVT.

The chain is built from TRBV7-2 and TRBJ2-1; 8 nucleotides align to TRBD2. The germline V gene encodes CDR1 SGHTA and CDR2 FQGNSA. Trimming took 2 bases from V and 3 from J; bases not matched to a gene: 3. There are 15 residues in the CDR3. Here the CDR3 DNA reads TGTGCCAGCAGCTTAAGTAGCGGGATCTACAATGAGCAGTTCTTC. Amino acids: CASSLSSGIYNEQFF.

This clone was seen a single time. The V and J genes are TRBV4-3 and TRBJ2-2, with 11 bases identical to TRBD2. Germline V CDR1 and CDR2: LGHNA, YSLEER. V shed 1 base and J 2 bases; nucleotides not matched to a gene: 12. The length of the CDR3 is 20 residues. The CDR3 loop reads CASSQVLRGSGGANTGELFF. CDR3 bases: TGCGCCAGCAGCCAAGTACTGCGGGGTAGCGGGGGGGCAAACACCGGGGAGCTGTTTTTT.

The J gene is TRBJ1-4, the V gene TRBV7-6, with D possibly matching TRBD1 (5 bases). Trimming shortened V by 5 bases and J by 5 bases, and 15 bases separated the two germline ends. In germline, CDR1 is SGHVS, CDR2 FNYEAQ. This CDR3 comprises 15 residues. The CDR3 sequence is CASSPEARANEKLFF. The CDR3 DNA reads TGTGCCAGCAGCCCCGAGGCCAGGGCCAATGAAAAACTGTTTTTT.

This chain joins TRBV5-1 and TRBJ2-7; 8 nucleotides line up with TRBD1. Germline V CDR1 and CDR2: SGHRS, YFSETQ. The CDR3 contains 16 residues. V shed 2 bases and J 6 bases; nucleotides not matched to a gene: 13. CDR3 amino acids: CASSFWTGISSSEQYF. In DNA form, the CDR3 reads TGCGCCAGCAGCTTTTGGACAGGGATCTCTAGTTCCGAGCAGTACTTC.

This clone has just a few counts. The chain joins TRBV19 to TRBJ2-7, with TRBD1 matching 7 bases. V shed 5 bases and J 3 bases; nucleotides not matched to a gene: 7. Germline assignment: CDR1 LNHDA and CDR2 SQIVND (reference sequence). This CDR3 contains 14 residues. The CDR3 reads CASSDRVWGYEQYF. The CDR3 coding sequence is TGTGCCAGTAGTGACAGGGTCTGGGGCTACGAGCAGTACTTC.

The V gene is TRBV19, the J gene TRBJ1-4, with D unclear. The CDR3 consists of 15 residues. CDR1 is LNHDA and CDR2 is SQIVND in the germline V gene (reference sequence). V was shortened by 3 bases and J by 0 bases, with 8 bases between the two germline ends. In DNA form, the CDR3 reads TGTGCCAGTAGTATCTCGGGTGCAACTAATGAAAAACTGTTTTTT. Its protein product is CASSISGATNEKLFF.

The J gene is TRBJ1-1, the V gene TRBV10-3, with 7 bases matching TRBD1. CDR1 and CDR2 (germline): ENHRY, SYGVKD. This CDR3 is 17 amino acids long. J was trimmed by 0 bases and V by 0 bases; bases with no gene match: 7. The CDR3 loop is CAISESRQGPLNTEAFF. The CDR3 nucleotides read TGTGCCATCAGTGAGTCTCGACAGGGCCCTTTGAACACTGAAGCTTTCTTT.

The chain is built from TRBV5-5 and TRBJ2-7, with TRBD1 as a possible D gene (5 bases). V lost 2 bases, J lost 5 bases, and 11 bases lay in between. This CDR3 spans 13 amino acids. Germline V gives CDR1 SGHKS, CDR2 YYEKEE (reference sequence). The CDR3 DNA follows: TGTGCCAGCAGCTTTCAGGGCGGCCACGAGCAGTACTTC. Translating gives CASSFQGGHEQYF.

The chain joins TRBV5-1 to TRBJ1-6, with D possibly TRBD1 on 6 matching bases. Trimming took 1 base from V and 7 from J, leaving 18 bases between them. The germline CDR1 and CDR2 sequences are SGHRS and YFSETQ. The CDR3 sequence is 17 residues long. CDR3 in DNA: TGCGCCAGCAGCTTGACCGCCGGGGGGCGGACGAATTCACCCCTCCACTTT. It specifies CASSLTAGGRTNSPLHF.